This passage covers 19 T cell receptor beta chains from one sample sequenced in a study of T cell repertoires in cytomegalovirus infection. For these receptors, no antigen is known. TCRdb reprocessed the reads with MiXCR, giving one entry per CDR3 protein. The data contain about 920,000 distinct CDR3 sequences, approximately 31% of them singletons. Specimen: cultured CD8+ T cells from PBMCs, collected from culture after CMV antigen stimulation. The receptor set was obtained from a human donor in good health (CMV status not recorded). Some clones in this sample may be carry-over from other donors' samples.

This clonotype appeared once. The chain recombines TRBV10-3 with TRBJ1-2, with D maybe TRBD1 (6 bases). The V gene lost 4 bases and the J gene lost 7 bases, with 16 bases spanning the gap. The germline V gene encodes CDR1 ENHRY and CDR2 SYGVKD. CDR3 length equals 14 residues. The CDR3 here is CAISGQGLVFGYTF. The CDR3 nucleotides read TGTGCCATCAGTGGTCAGGGGCTAGTATTTGGCTACACCTTC.

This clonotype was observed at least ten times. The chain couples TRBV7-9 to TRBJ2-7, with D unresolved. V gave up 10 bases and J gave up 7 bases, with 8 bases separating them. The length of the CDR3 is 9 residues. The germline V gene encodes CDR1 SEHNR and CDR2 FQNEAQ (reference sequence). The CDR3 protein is CATGWEQYF. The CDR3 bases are TGTGCCACCGGCTGGGAGCAGTACTTC.

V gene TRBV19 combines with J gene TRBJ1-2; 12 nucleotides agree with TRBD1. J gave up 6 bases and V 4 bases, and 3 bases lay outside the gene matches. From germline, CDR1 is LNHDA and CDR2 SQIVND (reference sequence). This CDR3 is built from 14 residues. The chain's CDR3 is CASSTGQGANGYTF. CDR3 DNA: TGTGCCAGTAGTACGGGACAGGGGGCAAATGGCTACACCTTC.

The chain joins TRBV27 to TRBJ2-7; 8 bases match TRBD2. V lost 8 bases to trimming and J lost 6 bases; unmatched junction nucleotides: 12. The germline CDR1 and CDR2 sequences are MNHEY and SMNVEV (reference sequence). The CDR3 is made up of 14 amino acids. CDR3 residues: CASSTGTRIPEQYF. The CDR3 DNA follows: TGTGCCAGCTCCACCGGGACTAGGATCCCCGAGCAGTACTTC.

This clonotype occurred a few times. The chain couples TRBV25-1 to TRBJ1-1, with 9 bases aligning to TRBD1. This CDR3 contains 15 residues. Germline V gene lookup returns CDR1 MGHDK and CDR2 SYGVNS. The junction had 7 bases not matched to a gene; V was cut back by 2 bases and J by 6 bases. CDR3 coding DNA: TGTGCCAGCAGTGAAACCGGGACAGGGACCGCTGAAGCTTTCTTT. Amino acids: CASSETGTGTAEAFF.

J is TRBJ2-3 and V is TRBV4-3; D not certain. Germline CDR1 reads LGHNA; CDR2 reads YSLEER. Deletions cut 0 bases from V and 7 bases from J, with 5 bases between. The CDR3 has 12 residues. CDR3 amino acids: CASSQDGYTQYF. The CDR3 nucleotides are TGCGCCAGCAGCCAAGACGGGTATACGCAGTATTTT.

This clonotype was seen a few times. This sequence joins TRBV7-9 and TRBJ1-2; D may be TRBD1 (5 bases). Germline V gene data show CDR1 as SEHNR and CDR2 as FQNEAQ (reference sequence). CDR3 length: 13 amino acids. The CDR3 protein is CAGDGRGYYGYTF. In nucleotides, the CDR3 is TGTGCAGGGGATGGACGGGGGTACTATGGCTACACCTTC. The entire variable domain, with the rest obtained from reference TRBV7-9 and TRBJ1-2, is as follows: DTGVSQNPRHKITKRGQNVTFRCDPISEHNRLYWYRQTLGQGPEFLTYFQNEAQLEKSRLLSDRFSAERPKGSFSTLEIQRTEQGDSAMYLCAGDGRGYYGYTFGSGTRLTVV.

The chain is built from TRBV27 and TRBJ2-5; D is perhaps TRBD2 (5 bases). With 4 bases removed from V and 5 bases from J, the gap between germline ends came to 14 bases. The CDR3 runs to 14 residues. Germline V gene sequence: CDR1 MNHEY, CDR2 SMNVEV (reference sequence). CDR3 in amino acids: CASSSVERMETQYF. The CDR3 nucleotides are TGTGCCAGCAGTTCGGTAGAGCGGATGGAGACCCAGTACTTC.

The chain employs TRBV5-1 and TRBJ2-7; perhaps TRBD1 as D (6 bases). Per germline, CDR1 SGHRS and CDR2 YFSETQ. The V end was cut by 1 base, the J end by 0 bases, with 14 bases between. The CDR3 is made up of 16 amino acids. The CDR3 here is CASSLFPDRSSYEQYF. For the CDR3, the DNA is TGCGCCAGCAGCTTGTTCCCAGACAGGAGCTCCTACGAGCAGTACTTC. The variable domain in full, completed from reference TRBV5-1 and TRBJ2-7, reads KAGVTQTPRYLIKTRGQQVTLSCSPISGHRSVSWYQQTPGQGLQFLFEYFSETQRNKGNFPGRFSGRQFSNSRSEMNVSTLELGDSALYLCASSLFPDRSSYEQYFGPGTRLTVT.

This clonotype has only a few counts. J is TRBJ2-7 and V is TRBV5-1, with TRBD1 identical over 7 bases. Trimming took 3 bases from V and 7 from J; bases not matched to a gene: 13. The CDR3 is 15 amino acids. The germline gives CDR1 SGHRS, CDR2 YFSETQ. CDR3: CASSWMGQLDLEQYF. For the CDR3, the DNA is TGCGCCAGCAGCTGGATGGGACAGCTCGACCTGGAGCAGTACTTC. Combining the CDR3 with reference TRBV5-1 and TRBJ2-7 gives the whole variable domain KAGVTQTPRYLIKTRGQQVTLSCSPISGHRSVSWYQQTPGQGLQFLFEYFSETQRNKGNFPGRFSGRQFSNSRSEMNVSTLELGDSALYLCASSWMGQLDLEQYFGPGTRLTVT.

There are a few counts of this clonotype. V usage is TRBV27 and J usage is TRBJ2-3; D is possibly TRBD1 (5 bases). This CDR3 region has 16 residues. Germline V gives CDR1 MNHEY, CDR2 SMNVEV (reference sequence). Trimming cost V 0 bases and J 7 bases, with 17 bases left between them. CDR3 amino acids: CASSLSGPLTHYTQYF. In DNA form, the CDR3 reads TGTGCCAGCAGTTTATCGGGGCCCCTTACACACTATACGCAGTATTTT.

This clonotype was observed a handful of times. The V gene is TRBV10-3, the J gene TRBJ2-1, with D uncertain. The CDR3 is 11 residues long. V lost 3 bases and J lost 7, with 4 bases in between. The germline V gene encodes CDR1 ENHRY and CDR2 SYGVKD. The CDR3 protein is CAISDLNEQFF. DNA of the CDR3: TGTGCCATCAGTGATTTGAATGAGCAGTTCTTC.

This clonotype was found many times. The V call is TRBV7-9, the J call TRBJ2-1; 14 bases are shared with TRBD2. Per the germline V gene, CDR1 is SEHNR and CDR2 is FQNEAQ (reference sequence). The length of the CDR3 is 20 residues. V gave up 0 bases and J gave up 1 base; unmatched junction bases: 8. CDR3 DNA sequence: TGTGCCAGCAGCTTAGCACCTGGACTAGCGGGGGGACCATCCTACAATGAGCAGTTCTTC. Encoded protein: CASSLAPGLAGGPSYNEQFF.

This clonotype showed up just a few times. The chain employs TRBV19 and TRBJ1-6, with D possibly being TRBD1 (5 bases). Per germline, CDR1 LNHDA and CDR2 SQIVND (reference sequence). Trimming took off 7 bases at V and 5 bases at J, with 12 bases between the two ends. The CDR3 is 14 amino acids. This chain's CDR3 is CASNPPGHNSPLHF. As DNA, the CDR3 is TGTGCCAGTAACCCCCCGGGGCATAATTCACCCCTCCACTTT.

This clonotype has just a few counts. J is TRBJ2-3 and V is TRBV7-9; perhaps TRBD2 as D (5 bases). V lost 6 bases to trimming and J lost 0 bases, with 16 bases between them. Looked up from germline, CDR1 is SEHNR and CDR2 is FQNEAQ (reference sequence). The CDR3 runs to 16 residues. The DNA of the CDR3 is TGTGCCAGCAGTCAGAGGCCAGCGGTTAGCACAGATACGCAGTATTTT. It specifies CASSQRPAVSTDTQYF.

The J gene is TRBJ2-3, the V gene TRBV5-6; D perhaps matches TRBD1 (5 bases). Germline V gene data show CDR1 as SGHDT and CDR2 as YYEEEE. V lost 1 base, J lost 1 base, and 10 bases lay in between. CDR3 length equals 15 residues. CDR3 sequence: CASSLTVGGTDTQYF. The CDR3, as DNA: TGTGCCAGCAGCTTGACGGTAGGGGGCACAGATACGCAGTATTTT. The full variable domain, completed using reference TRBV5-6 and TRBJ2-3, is DAGVTQSPTHLIKTRGQQVTLRCSPKSGHDTVSWYQQALGQGPQFIFQYYEEEERQRGNFPDRFSGHQFPNYSSELNVNALLLGDSALYLCASSLTVGGTDTQYFGPGTRLTVL.

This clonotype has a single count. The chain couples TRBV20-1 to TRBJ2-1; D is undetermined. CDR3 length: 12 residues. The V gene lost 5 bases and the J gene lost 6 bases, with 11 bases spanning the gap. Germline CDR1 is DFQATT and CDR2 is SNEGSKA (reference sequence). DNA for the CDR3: TGCAGTGCTCCCCGGGCTTCCAATGAGCAGTTCTTC. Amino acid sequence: CSAPRASNEQFF.

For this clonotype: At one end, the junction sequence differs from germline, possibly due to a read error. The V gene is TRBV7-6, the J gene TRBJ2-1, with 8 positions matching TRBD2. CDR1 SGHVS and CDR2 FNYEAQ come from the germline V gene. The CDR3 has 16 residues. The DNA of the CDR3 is TGTGCTAGCAGCTTAGCATCCGGCGGGGGGCTCAATGAGCAGTTCTTC. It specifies CASSLASGGGLNEQFF.

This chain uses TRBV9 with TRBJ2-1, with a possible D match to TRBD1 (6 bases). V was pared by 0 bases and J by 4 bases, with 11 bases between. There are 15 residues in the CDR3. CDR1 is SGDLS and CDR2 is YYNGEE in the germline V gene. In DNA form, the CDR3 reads TGTGCCAGCAGCGTAGGTTTGGACAGTTACAATGAGCAGTTCTTC. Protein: CASSVGLDSYNEQFF.